One sample yielded the 4 T cell receptor beta chains listed below, sequenced in a study of shared clonotypes between healthy human individuals. Using immunoSEQ multiplex PCR, the repertoire was profiled, and TCRdb retains in-frame clones only, with some absent. Of about 2.4 million clones listed, roughly 93% are singletons. Sequenced sample: naive CD4+ T cells from PBMCs. Subset defined: CD45RA+ positively selected. The source is a man between 18 and 35 years old in good health. Some clones in this sample may be carry-over from other donors' samples.

The genes are TRBV28 and TRBJ2-6; 9 bases line up with TRBD1. The CDR3 runs to 16 residues. In germline, CDR1 is MDHEN, CDR2 SYDVKM. V dropped 6 bases and J dropped 1; count of bases not matched to a gene: 4. The CDR3 DNA sequence: TGTGCCAGCAGAAGGACAGGGGAGTCTGGGGCCAACGTCCTGACTTTC. This gives the protein CASRRTGESGANVLTF.

The rearrangement uses TRBV9 and TRBJ1-2; D perhaps matches TRBD1 (6 bases). Trimming shortened V by 0 bases and J by 6 bases, and 18 bases separated the two germline ends. The CDR3 extends over 16 amino acids. Germline V gene sequence: CDR1 SGDLS, CDR2 YYNGEE. CDR3 region: CASSVVPSQGRHGYTF. CDR3 sequence (DNA): TGTGCCAGCAGCGTAGTCCCCTCCCAGGGGAGGCATGGCTACACCTTC.

V is TRBV2 and J is TRBJ1-5; D ambiguous. This CDR3 is built from 15 residues. Trimming stripped 6 bases from V and 3 bases from J, with 15 bases between. Germline assignment: CDR1 SNHLY and CDR2 FYNNEI. In DNA, the CDR3 is TGTGCCAGCAGGGCCCCAGGAGCTCACAATCAGCCCCAGCATTTT. Residues: CASRAPGAHNQPQHF. The full variable domain, its missing parts supplied by reference TRBV2 and TRBJ1-5, is EPEVTQTPSHQVTQMGQEVILRCVPISNHLYFYWYRQILGQKVEFLVSFYNNEISEKSEIFDDQFSVERPDGSNFTLKIRSTKLEDSAMYFCASRAPGAHNQPQHFGDGTRLSIL.

This sequence joins TRBV7-8 and TRBJ1-1; D unresolved. V was pared by 2 bases and J by 4 bases, with 11 bases between. The CDR3 is 14 residues long. Germline assignment: CDR1 SGHVS and CDR2 FQNEAQ. The CDR3 is CASSLNSGGTEAFF. CDR3 in DNA: TGTGCCAGCAGCTTAAACAGCGGCGGCACTGAAGCTTTCTTT. Full variable domain (outside the CDR3, taken from reference TRBV7-8 and TRBJ1-1): GAGVSQSPRYKVAKRGQDVALRCDPISGHVSLFWYQQALGQGPEFLTYFQNEAQLDKSGLPSDRFFAERPEGSVSTLKIQRTQQEDSAVYLCASSLNSGGTEAFFGQGTRLTVV.